Each of the 29 T cell receptor beta chains below was sequenced from the same sample in a study of tumor and adjacent non-tumor tissue in lung cancer. Three rounds of nested PCR, following a modified ARM-PCR protocol, produced the TCRbeta library. TCRdb re-called the multiplex PCR reads with MiXCR, one entry per CDR3 protein. The data contain 55,000 to 65,000 distinct CDR3 sequences, around 61% of them singletons. No cell sorting was done before RNA was extracted from the tissue. More than 3 cm separated this lung sample from the edge of the tumor. Material: distant non-tumor lung tissue. All receptors derive from a man between 65 and 85 years old with non-small cell lung cancer.

For this clonotype: Relative to the germline gene, one junction end is altered; a read error may explain this. This rearrangement joins TRBV4-1 to TRBJ2-4, with 9 bases lining up with TRBD2. CDR3 length: 18 residues. CDR1 is MGHRA, CDR2 YSYEKL, per germline. CDR3 residues: CAINPGSGGSLAKNIQYF. DNA of the CDR3: TGCGCCATCAACCCGGGTAGCGGGGGATCTCTAGCCAAAAACATCCAGTACTTC.

Remarks on this clonotype: A much larger clone is a single base away; this may be a read error. The final CDR3 position lacks the conserved phenylalanine or tryptophan, pointing to a likely read error. This chain uses TRBV6-5 with TRBJ1-1; TRBD1 agrees at 7 bases. V was clipped by 0 bases and J by 7 bases; unmatched bases: 5. Germline CDR1 MNHEY, CDR2 SVGAGI. This CDR3 contains 14 residues. As DNA, the CDR3 is TGTGCCAGCAGTTACTCGCCGGGACAGAGTGAAGCTTTCTCT. This translates into CASSYSPGQSEAFS.

Notes on this clonotype: This is likely a read error, given that the CDR3 carries no conserved phenylalanine or tryptophan at its end. The chain links TRBV10-3 to TRBJ2-7; 11 bases agree with TRBD2. Germline V gene data show CDR1 as ENHRY and CDR2 as SYGVKD. This CDR3 spans 16 amino acids. Trimming took 3 bases from V and 5 from J; bases not matched to a gene: 9. CDR3 coding DNA: TGTGCCATCAGTGAACTCACTAGCGGGGGTACCCACGAGCAGTACTTA. It yields the protein CAISELTSGGTHEQYL.

The chain carries TRBV29-1 and TRBJ2-1; a possible D gene is TRBD2 (5 bases). The CDR3 is 16 amino acids. CDR1 and CDR2 from the germline V gene are SQVTM and ANQGSEA. The CDR3 loop is CIVEDQQRSSYNEQFF. In DNA, the CDR3 is TGCATTGTTGAAGATCAACAGCGGAGCTCCTACAATGAGCAGTTCTTC.

In regard to this clonotype: No conserved phenylalanine or tryptophan ends this CDR3, so it is likely a read error. The CDR3 sequence: CASSSGLTTDTQYL. The CDR3 nucleotides read TGTGCGAGCAGCTCCGGACTAACCACAGATACGCAGTATTTA. The rearrangement links TRBV11-2 to TRBJ2-3; TRBD2 is a possible D gene (6 bases). The CDR3 length is 14 residues. CDR1 and CDR2 (germline): SGHAT, FQNNGV.

Details on this clonotype: At one of its ends the junction is not consistent with the germline gene, which may arise from a read error. The rearrangement joins TRBV6-1 to TRBJ1-2, with D possibly being TRBD1 (6 bases). The germline gives CDR1 MNHNS, CDR2 SASEGT. The CDR3 is made up of 14 amino acids. CDR3 nucleotide sequence: TGTACCAGCATCCGCACCCCAGGGGCCTATGGCTACACCTTC. Amino acid sequence: CTSIRTPGAYGYTF.

The V call is TRBV18, the J call TRBJ1-2; TRBD1 matches 10 bases. CDR3 length: 16 residues. Germline V gene lookup returns CDR1 KGHSH and CDR2 LQKENI. The V segment lost 2 bases and the J segment 4 bases; nucleotides outside the gene matches: 7. CDR3: CASSPYVTGGVYGYTF. As DNA, the CDR3 is TGTGCCAGCTCACCATATGTGACAGGGGGCGTCTATGGCTACACCTTC.

The chain employs TRBV14 and TRBJ2-7; 7 bases align to TRBD2. CDR1 and CDR2 from the germline V gene are SGHDN and FVKESK. The V segment lost 6 bases and the J segment 6 bases; nucleotides outside the gene matches: 5. This CDR3 contains 12 residues. The chain's CDR3 is CASSGGGLEQYF. The CDR3 DNA reads as TGTGCCAGCAGTGGCGGGGGACTCGAGCAGTACTTC.

Comment on this clonotype: The junction shows a germline mismatch at one end, possibly a read error. This chain uses TRBV30 with TRBJ1-2, with D possibly being TRBD1 (5 bases). Germline CDR1 is GTSNPN and CDR2 is SVGIG (reference sequence). The CDR3 extends over 14 amino acids. This CDR3 is CTWSVPLSRGGYTF. The DNA of the CDR3 is TGTACCTGGAGTGTACCTCTGTCTAGGGGCGGCTACACCTTC.

The chain recombines TRBV20-1 with TRBJ2-7; 9 bases are shared with TRBD1. The CDR3 sequence is 15 residues long. Trimming removed 0 bases from V and 5 bases from J; junction bases left unmatched: 8. Germline loops: CDR1 DFQATT, CDR2 SNEGSKA (reference sequence). The chain's CDR3 is CSARDLDRGTHEQYF. The CDR3 bases are TGCAGTGCTAGAGATCTGGACAGGGGCACCCACGAGCAGTACTTC.

The sample holds a few counts of this clonotype. The chain couples TRBV20-1 to TRBJ1-5; D is uncertain. Looked up from germline, CDR1 is DFQATT and CDR2 is SNEGSKA (reference sequence). V dropped 0 bases and J dropped 2 bases, with 11 bases sitting between them. This CDR3 spans 15 amino acids. The CDR3 sequence is CSARDSNRGNQPQHF. The CDR3 DNA follows: TGCAGTGCTAGAGATAGCAACCGGGGCAATCAGCCCCAGCATTTT.

A note on this clonotype: Being one base from a much bigger clone, this may be a read error. The chain joins TRBV11-2 to TRBJ2-2; a possible D gene is TRBD2 (7 bases). Germline CDR1 reads SGHAT; CDR2 reads FQNNGV. This CDR3 contains 13 residues. CDR3 nucleotides: TGTGCCAGCAGCTTAGCCACCACCGGGGGGCTGTTGTTT. Translating gives CASSLATTGGLLF.

On this clonotype itself: The junction departs from germline at one end; a sequencing error may be responsible. The rearrangement joins TRBV29-1 to TRBJ1-2, with D tentatively TRBD1 (5 bases). The CDR3 totals 12 residues. Germline assignment: CDR1 SQVTM and CDR2 ANQGSEA. This chain's CDR3 is CGVGGGNYDYTF. In DNA, the CDR3 is TGCGGCGTTGGGGGGGGAAACTATGACTACACCTTC.

There are many counts of this clonotype. The chain has TRBV5-6 and TRBJ2-3, with TRBD1 matching over 10 bases. CDR3 length: 16 amino acids. Per germline, CDR1 SGHDT and CDR2 YYEEEE. Unmatched junction bases numbered 9, after V lost 4 bases and J lost 4 bases. The CDR3 reads CASSLTTGGWADTQYF. CDR3 sequence (DNA): TGTGCCAGCAGCCTTACGACAGGGGGCTGGGCAGATACGCAGTATTTT.

This clonotype was detected a few times. V and J are TRBV5-1 and TRBJ2-1; 8 bases align to TRBD2. The V gene's germline CDR1 is SGHRS and CDR2 YFSETQ. V lost 3 bases and J lost 9; bases outside the gene matches: 11. There are 15 residues in the CDR3. CDR3: CASSSGTSNDPEQFF. CDR3 nucleotide sequence: TGCGCCAGCAGCTCCGGGACTAGTAACGATCCTGAGCAGTTCTTC. Based on the CDR3 plus reference TRBV5-1 and TRBJ2-1, the full variable domain is KAGVTQTPRYLIKTRGQQVTLSCSPISGHRSVSWYQQTPGQGLQFLFEYFSETQRNKGNFPGRFSGRQFSNSRSEMNVSTLELGDSALYLCASSSGTSNDPEQFFGPGTRLTVL.

Notes on this clonotype: This CDR3 is missing its conserved last phenylalanine or tryptophan, likely due to a read error. The chain uses TRBV10-3 and TRBJ2-7; D is undetermined. Trimming shortened V by 6 bases and J by 7 bases, and 19 bases separated the two germline ends. Looked up from germline, CDR1 is ENHRY and CDR2 is SYGVKD. The CDR3 is made up of 14 amino acids. CDR3 sequence reads: CAISQAGSDNEQYL. Written as DNA, the CDR3 is TGTGCCATCAGCCAGGCCGGTTCCGACAATGAGCAGTACTTG.

The chain carries TRBV20-1 and TRBJ2-1, with a possible D match to TRBD1 (7 bases). V was cut by 7 bases and J by 6 bases, with 25 bases left in between. The CDR3 length is 16 residues. CDR1 is DFQATT and CDR2 is SNEGSKA in the germline V gene (reference sequence). This chain's CDR3 is CSVRDSGRAIGNEQFF. CDR3 sequence (DNA): TGCAGTGTTAGGGACAGCGGGCGGGCTATCGGCAATGAGCAGTTCTTC.

The chain employs TRBV29-1 and TRBJ1-2; D unclear. The CDR3 contains 13 residues. V dropped 6 bases and J dropped 0 bases, with 11 bases sitting between them. CDR1 and CDR2 from the germline V gene are SQVTM and ANQGSEA. DNA of the CDR3: TGCAGCGTCGTCATGACTGCTAACTATGGCTACACCTTC. Residues: CSVVMTANYGYTF.

As regards this clonotype: Sequence at one end of the junction differs from germline and may be a read error. The rearrangement joins TRBV11-3 to TRBJ1-1; TRBD1 is a possible D gene (6 bases). This CDR3 comprises 16 residues. Germline V gives CDR1 SGHNT, CDR2 YENEEA. CDR3 bases: TGTGCCATCAGCCGCGGCGGGACAAATATGAGCACTGAAGCTTTCTTT. Translation gives CAISRGGTNMSTEAFF.

This clonotype occurred a few times. The chain uses TRBV4-1 and TRBJ2-1; D remains ambiguous. There are 15 residues in the CDR3. Germline V gives CDR1 MGHRA, CDR2 YSYEKL. In DNA form, the CDR3 reads TGCGTCAGTAGCCAAGATCGGAAGTCCTACAATGAGCAGTTCTTC. It specifies CVSSQDRKSYNEQFF.

The CDR3 DNA reads TGTGCCTTCAGCCAAGCGTCTAGCGGACCCTACGAGCAGTACTTC. It translates to CAFSQASSGPYEQYF. J is TRBJ2-7 and V is TRBV4-2, with TRBD2 matching over 7 bases. CDR1 and CDR2 (germline): LGHNA, YNFKEQ. This CDR3 comprises 15 residues. The V segment lost 11 bases and the J segment 2 bases; nucleotides outside the gene matches: 15.

By proportion, this clonotype is large (0.1 to 1%). The V and J genes are TRBV11-3 and TRBJ2-4; 7 nucleotides align to TRBD1. The CDR3 totals 16 residues. CDR1 SGHNT and CDR2 YENEEA come from the germline V gene. After removal of 3 bases from V and 2 bases from J, the junction contained 7 bases not matched to a gene. CDR3 sequence (DNA): TGTGCCAGCAGCTTGAACAGGGGTAATTCCAAAAACATTCAGTACTTC. Translating gives CASSLNRGNSKNIQYF.

This clonotype was seen a single time. Mismatch with germline at one junction end may stem from a read error. V gene TRBV6-5 combines with J gene TRBJ2-7; TRBD1 is a possible D gene (6 bases). The CDR3 loop spans 13 amino acids. Germline V CDR1 and CDR2: MNHEY, SVGAGI. Written as DNA, the CDR3 is TGTGCCAACAGTCGAGGACAGTACTACAAGCAGTACTTC. Protein: CANSRGQYYKQYF.

About this clonotype: At one end, the junction sequence differs from germline, possibly due to a read error. V usage is TRBV7-8 and J usage is TRBJ2-5, with a tentative D call TRBD1 (6 bases). Germline V gene data show CDR1 as SGHVS and CDR2 as FQNEAQ. The CDR3 covers 18 residues. The CDR3 DNA sequence: TGTGCCAGCAGCTTAGCGGCGAGGGCGTGGGGGCCCCAGGAGACCCAGCACTTC. It encodes CASSLAARAWGPQETQHF.

This clonotype came up a few times. V is TRBV7-9 and J is TRBJ1-2; 12 bases are a match to TRBD1. The length of the CDR3 is 13 residues. Germline V gene sequence: CDR1 SEHNR, CDR2 FQNEAQ (reference sequence). Trimming at V came to 5 bases and at J to 8 bases, leaving 3 bases not matched to a gene. DNA for the CDR3: TGTGCCAGCAGCCAAGGGACAGGGGGCGGCTACACCTTC. Translation: CASSQGTGGGYTF.

This clonotype was detected once. A single base separates this from a much larger clone, so it may be a read error. This chain joins TRBV10-3 and TRBJ2-6, with 10 bases fitting TRBD2. V dropped 7 bases and J dropped 4; count of bases not matched to a gene: 4. The CDR3 is made up of 15 amino acids. From germline, CDR1 is ENHRY and CDR2 SYGVKD. The DNA of the CDR3 is TGTGCCATCATTAGCGGGGGGCCCGGGGCCAACGTCCTGACTTTC. Translating gives CAIISGGPGANVLTF.

About this clonotype itself: A single base separates this from a much larger clone, so it may be a read error. This chain uses TRBV30 with TRBJ2-3, with D unclear. The CDR3 totals 10 residues. Germline CDR1 and CDR2: GTSNPN and SVGIG (reference sequence). CDR3 bases: TGTGCCTATAGCATAGATACGCAGTATTTT. This encodes CAYSIDTQYF.

Worth noting for this clonotype: This CDR3 fails to terminate in the conserved phenylalanine or tryptophan, so it likely reflects a read error. This sequence joins TRBV11-1 and TRBJ2-5; D gene ambiguous. Germline CDR1 is SGHAT and CDR2 is FQDESV (reference sequence). CDR3 length equals 14 residues. Trimming cost V 8 bases and J 5 bases, with 18 bases left between them. The CDR3 sequence is CASCRRLGQETQYL. The DNA for the CDR3 is TGTGCCAGCTGTCGACGGCTAGGGCAGGAGACCCAGTACCTC.

A word on this clonotype: A much larger clone is a single base away; this may be a read error. V is TRBV20-1 and J is TRBJ1-3; tentatively, D is TRBD1 (6 bases). From germline, CDR1 is DFQATT and CDR2 SNEGSKA (reference sequence). This CDR3 spans 14 amino acids. The CDR3 here is CSATDRSSGNAIYF. Here the CDR3 DNA reads TGCAGTGCTACAGACAGGAGCTCTGGAAACGCCATATATTTT.